Each of the 4 T cell receptor beta chains below was sequenced from the same sample in a study of blood T cell repertoires in COVID-19. TCRdb's table, derived via immunoSEQ multiplex PCR, lists solely in-frame clones and lacks some. The table has 25,000 to 35,000 clones, 70% to 85% seen once; the top ten hold about an eighth. Sequenced: peripheral blood. The receptor source for this set is a human donor in a cohort sampled during active COVID-19.

This clone showed up just once. V is TRBV28 and J is TRBJ1-5; D unresolved. Germline V CDR1 and CDR2: MDHEN, SYDVKM. The V end lost 8 bases, the J end lost 5 bases, and 13 bases lay between the germline ends. This CDR3 has 13 amino acids. CDR3 coding DNA: TGTGCCAGCGGCAATTACAACCATCAGCCCCAGCATTTT. It yields the protein CASGNYNHQPQHF.

The V call is TRBV5-1, the J call TRBJ1-6; 9 positions agree with TRBD1. This CDR3 is built from 17 residues. CDR1 is SGHRS and CDR2 is YFSETQ in the germline V gene. Trimming at V came to 0 bases and at J to 5 bases, leaving 6 bases not matched to a gene. CDR3 in DNA: TGCGCCAGCAGCTTGGTGGGGGGGACAGGGAATAATTCACCCCTCCACTTT. This codes for CASSLVGGTGNNSPLHF.

Here the CDR3 reads CASGGAGHEQYF. In nucleotides, the CDR3 is TGTGCCAGCGGGGGGGCCGGCCACGAGCAGTACTTC. This rearrangement joins TRBV10-3 to TRBJ2-7, with 9 bases lining up with TRBD2. V lost 10 bases to trimming and J lost 5 bases; unmatched junction nucleotides: 6. The germline V gene has CDR1 ENHRY and CDR2 SYGVKD. CDR3 length equals 12 residues.

This chain connects TRBV7-9 to TRBJ2-1; a weak D match, TRBD2 (5 bases). Deletions cut 5 bases from V and 8 bases from J, with 13 bases between. This CDR3 spans 13 amino acids. Germline-derived CDR1 and CDR2 are SEHNR and FQNEAQ (reference sequence). CDR3 loop: CASSRGSSDEQFF. In DNA, the CDR3 is TGTGCCAGCAGCCGGGGATCTTCAGATGAGCAGTTCTTC.